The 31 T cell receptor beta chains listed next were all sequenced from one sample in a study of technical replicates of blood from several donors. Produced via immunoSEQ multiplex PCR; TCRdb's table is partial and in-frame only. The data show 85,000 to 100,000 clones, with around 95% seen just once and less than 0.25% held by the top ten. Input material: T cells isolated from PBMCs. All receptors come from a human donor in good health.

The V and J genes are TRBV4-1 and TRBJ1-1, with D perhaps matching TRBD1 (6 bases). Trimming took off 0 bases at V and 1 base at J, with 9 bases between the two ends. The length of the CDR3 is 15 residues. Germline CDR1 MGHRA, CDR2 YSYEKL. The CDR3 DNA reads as TGCGCCAGCAGCCAAGAGGGGGACACGAACACTGAAGCTTTCTTT. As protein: CASSQEGDTNTEAFF.

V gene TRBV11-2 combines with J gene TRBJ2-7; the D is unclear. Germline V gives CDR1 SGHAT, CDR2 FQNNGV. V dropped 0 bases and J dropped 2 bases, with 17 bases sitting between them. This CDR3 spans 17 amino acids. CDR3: CASSLDLGAGKAYEQYF. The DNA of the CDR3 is TGTGCCAGCAGCTTAGATCTAGGCGCTGGAAAGGCCTACGAGCAGTACTTC.

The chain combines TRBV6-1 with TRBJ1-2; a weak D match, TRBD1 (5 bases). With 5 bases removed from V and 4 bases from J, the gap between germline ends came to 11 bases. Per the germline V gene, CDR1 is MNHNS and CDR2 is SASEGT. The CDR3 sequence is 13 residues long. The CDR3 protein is CASSPGSFYGYTF. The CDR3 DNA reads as TGTGCCAGCAGTCCAGGGTCCTTCTATGGCTACACCTTC.

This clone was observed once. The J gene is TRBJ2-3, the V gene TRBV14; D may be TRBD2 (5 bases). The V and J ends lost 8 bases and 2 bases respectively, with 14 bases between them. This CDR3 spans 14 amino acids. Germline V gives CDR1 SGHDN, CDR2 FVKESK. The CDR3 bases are TGTGCCAGCCCAGAGGGCAGTCTCACAGATACGCAGTATTTT. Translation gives CASPEGSLTDTQYF.

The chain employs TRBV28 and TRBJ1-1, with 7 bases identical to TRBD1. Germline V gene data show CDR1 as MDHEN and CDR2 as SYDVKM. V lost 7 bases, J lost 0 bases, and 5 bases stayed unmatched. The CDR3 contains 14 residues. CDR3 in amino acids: CASTSGTVNTEAFF. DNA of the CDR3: TGTGCCAGCACTTCCGGGACAGTGAACACTGAAGCTTTCTTT. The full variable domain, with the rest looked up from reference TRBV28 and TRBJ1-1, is DVKVTQSSRYLVKRTGEKVFLECVQDMDHENMFWYRQDPGLGLRLIYFSYDVKMKEKGDIPEGYSVSREKKERFSLILESASTNQTSMYLCASTSGTVNTEAFFGQGTRLTVV.

The DNA for the CDR3 is TGTGCCAGCAGTCGGGGGGGTTTCGACAATCAGCCCCAGCATTTT. It yields the protein CASSRGGFDNQPQHF. J is TRBJ1-5 and V is TRBV28, with TRBD1 as a possible D gene (5 bases). V was pared by 5 bases and J by 3 bases, with 14 bases between. CDR3 length: 15 residues. Germline V gene sequence: CDR1 MDHEN, CDR2 SYDVKM.

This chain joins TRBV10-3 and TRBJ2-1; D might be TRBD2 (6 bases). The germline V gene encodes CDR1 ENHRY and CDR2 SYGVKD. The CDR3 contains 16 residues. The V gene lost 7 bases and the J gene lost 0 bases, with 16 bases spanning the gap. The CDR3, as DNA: TGTGCCATCATGAAAGAGGCGACTAGCTCCTACAATGAGCAGTTCTTC. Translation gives CAIMKEATSSYNEQFF.

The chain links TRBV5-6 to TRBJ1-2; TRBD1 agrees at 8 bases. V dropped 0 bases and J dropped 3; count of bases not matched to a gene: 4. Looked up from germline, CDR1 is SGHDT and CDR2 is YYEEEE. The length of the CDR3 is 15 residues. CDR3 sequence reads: CASSLVAGGDYGYTF. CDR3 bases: TGTGCCAGCAGCTTGGTGGCAGGGGGCGACTATGGCTACACCTTC. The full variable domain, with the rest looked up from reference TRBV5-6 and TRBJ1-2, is DAGVTQSPTHLIKTRGQQVTLRCSPKSGHDTVSWYQQALGQGPQFIFQYYEEEERQRGNFPDRFSGHQFPNYSSELNVNALLLGDSALYLCASSLVAGGDYGYTFGSGTRLTVV.

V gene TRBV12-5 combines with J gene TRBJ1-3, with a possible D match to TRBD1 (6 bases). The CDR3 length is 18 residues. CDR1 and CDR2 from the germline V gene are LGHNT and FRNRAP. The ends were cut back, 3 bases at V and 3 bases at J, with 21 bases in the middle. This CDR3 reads CASGLLPSNRAGGNTIYF. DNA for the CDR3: TGTGCTAGTGGTTTACTCCCCTCCAACAGGGCCGGTGGAAACACCATATATTTT.

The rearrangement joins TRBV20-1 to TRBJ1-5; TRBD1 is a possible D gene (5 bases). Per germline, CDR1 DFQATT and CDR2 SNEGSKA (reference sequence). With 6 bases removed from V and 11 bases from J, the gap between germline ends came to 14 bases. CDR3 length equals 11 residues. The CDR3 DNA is TGCAGTGCAGTTATCAGGGCAGCCCAGCATTTT. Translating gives CSAVIRAAQHF.

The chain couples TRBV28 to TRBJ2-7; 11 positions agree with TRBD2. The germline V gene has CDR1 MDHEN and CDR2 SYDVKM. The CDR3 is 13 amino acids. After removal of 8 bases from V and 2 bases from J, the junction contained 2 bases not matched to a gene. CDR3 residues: CASSTSGTYEQYF. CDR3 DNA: TGTGCCAGCTCGACTAGCGGGACCTACGAGCAGTACTTC.

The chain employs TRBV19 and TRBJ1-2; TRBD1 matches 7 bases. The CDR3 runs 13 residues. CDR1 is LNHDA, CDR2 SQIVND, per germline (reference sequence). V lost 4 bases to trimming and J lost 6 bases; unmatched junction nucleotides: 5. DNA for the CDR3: TGTGCCAGTAGTACTCTGCAGGGGGATGGCTACACCTTC. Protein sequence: CASSTLQGDGYTF.

The CDR3 sequence: CTLDRDTEAFF. CDR3 DNA sequence: TGCACCCTAGACCGTGACACTGAAGCTTTCTTT. The V call is TRBV20-1, the J call TRBJ1-1; no definite D call. The CDR3 is made up of 11 amino acids. Germline CDR1 reads DFQATT; CDR2 reads SNEGSKA (reference sequence).

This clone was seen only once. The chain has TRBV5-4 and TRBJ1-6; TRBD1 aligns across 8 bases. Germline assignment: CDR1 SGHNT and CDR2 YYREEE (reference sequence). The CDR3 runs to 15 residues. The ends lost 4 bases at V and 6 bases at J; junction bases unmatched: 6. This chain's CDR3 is CASSTRQGINSPLHF. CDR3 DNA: TGTGCCAGCAGCACCCGACAGGGGATTAATTCACCCCTCCACTTT.

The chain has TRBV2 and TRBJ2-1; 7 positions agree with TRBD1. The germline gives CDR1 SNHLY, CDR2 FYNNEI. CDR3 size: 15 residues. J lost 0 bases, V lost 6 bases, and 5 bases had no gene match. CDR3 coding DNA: TGTGCCAGCAGCAGAGGGACAGACTCCTACAATGAGCAGTTCTTC. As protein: CASSRGTDSYNEQFF.

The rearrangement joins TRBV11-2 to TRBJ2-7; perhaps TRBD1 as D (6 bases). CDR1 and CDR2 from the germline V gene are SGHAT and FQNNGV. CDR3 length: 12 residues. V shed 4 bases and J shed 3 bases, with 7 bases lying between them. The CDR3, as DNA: TGTGCCAGCAGCTGGACAGTCTACGAGCAGTACTTC. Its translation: CASSWTVYEQYF.

The CDR3 DNA sequence: TGTGCCTGTCGACCCATGGGCGCCTACGAGCAGTACTTC. It encodes CACRPMGAYEQYF. V and J are TRBV30 and TRBJ2-7; D is undetermined. Trimming took off 6 bases at V and 2 bases at J, with 14 bases between the two ends. Germline-derived CDR1 and CDR2 are GTSNPN and SVGIG (reference sequence). The CDR3 sequence is 13 residues long.

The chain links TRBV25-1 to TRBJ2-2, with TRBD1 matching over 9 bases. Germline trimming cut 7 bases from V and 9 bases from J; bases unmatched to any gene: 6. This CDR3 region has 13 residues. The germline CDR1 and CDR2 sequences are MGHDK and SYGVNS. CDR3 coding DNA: TGTGCCAGCACCTCGACAGGGGGGTGGGAGCTGTTTTTT. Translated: CASTSTGGWELFF.

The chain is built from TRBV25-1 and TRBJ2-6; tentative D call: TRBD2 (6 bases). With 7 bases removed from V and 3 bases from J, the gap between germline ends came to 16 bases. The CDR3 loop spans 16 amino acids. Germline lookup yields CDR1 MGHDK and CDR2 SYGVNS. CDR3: CASTGVGVLGANVLTF. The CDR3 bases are TGTGCCAGCACGGGGGTGGGGGTTCTTGGGGCCAACGTCCTGACTTTC.

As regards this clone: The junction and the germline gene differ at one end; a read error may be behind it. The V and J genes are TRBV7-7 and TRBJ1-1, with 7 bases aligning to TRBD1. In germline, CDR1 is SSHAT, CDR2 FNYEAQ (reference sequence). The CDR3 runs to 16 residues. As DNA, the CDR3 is TGTGCTAGCAGCTTAGAAGGGGACAGAGCCAAAACTGAAGCTTTCTTT. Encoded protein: CASSLEGDRAKTEAFF.

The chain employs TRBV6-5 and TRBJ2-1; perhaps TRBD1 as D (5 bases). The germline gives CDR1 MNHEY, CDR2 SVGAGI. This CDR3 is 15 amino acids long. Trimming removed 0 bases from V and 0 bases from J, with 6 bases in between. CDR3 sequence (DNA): TGTGCCAGCAGTTACTCCAGGGTCTCCTACAATGAGCAGTTCTTC. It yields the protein CASSYSRVSYNEQFF.

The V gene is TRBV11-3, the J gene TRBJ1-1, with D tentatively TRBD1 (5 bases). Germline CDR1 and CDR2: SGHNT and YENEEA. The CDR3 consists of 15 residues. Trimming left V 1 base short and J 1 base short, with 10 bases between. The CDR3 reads CASSLGGRENTEAFF. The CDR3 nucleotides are TGTGCCAGCAGCTTAGGTGGCAGGGAGAACACTGAAGCTTTCTTT.

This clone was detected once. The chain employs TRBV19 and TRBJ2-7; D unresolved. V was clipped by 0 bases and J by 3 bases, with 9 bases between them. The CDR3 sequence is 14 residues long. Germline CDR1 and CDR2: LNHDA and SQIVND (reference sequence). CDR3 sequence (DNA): TGTGCCAGTAGTATAGATCCGACACACTACGAGCAGTACTTC. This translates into CASSIDPTHYEQYF.

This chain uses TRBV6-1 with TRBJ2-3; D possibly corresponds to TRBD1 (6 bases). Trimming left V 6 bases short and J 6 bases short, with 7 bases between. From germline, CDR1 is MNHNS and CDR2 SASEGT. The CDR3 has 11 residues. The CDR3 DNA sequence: TGTGCCAGCAGAAGGGGGGATACGCAGTATTTT. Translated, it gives CASRRGDTQYF.

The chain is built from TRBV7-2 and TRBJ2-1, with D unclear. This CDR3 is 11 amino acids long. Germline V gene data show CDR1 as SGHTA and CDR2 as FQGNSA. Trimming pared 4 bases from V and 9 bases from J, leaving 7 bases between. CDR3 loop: CASSSYGEQFF. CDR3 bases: TGTGCCAGCAGCTCCTATGGTGAGCAGTTCTTC.

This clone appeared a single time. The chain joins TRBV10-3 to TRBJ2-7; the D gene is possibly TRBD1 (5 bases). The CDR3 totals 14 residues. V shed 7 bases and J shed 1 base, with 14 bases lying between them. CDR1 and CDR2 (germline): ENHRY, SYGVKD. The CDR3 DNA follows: TGTGCCATCAATGATGTGCAGGGTTCCTACGAGCAGTACTTC. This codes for CAINDVQGSYEQYF.

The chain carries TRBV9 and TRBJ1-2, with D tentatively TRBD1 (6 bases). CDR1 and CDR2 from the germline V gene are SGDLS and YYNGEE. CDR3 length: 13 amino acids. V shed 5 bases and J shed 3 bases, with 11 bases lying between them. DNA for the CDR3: TGTGCCAGCAGACAGGGAACCTACTATGGCTACACCTTC. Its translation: CASRQGTYYGYTF.

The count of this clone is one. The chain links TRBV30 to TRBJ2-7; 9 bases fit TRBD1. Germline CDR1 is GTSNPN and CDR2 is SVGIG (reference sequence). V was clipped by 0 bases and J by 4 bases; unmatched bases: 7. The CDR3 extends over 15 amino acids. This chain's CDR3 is CAWSVQGAYIYEQYF. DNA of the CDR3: TGTGCCTGGAGTGTACAGGGGGCTTATATTTACGAGCAGTACTTC.

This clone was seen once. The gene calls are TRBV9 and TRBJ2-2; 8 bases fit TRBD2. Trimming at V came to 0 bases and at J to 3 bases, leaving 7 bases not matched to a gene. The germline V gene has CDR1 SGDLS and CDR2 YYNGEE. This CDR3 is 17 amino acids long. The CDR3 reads CASSVEGRGGYTGELFF. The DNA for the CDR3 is TGTGCCAGCAGCGTAGAGGGACGGGGGGGATACACCGGGGAGCTGTTTTTT.

The CDR3 nucleotides are TGTGCCAGCATCAGGACAGGGGAGTACTCTGAAGCTTTCTTT. This codes for CASIRTGEYSEAFF. The rearrangement links TRBV7-9 to TRBJ1-1, with TRBD1 identical over 9 bases. The germline CDR1 and CDR2 sequences are SEHNR and FQNEAQ (reference sequence). V gave up 7 bases and J gave up 6 bases; unmatched junction bases: 9. This CDR3 is 14 amino acids long.

DNA of the CDR3: TGTGCCAGCAGGAAGAGACAGGGTTTTGGCACAGATACGCAGTATTTT. This gives the protein CASRKRQGFGTDTQYF. The chain recombines TRBV27 with TRBJ2-3, with TRBD1 matching 7 bases. Looked up from germline, CDR1 is MNHEY and CDR2 is SMNVEV (reference sequence). The CDR3 loop spans 16 amino acids. J was trimmed by 1 base and V by 6 bases; bases with no gene match: 10.